This entry describes one T cell receptor (beta chain). Its target is not known. This sample was taken from a study of blood T cells in healthy people across ages. Notes on the study in general: Expanded clonotype shifts may have been confounded, as the donors had an unknown CMV status.

Trimming pared 2 bases from V and 2 bases from J, leaving 14 bases between. From germline, CDR1 is SEHNR and CDR2 FQNEAQ (reference sequence). The CDR3 has 16 amino acids. A second roughly 6 to 12 cycle PCR used barcoded and J-beta primers. CDR3-containing paired-end reads numbered at least 2.5 million in each sample. TCRdb redid the calling of the 5' RACE reads with MiXCR, one entry per CDR3 protein. This sample has 780,000 or so distinct CDR3 sequences, with approximately 60% found just once. Sequenced material: blood. The TCR sequence derives from a man aged 35 to 55 in good health. V gene TRBV7-9 combines with J gene TRBJ2-3; D remains ambiguous. The CDR3: CASSLNAPSATDTQYF. CDR3 DNA sequence: TGTGCCAGCAGCTTAAATGCGCCTTCCGCCACAGATACGCAGTATTTT.